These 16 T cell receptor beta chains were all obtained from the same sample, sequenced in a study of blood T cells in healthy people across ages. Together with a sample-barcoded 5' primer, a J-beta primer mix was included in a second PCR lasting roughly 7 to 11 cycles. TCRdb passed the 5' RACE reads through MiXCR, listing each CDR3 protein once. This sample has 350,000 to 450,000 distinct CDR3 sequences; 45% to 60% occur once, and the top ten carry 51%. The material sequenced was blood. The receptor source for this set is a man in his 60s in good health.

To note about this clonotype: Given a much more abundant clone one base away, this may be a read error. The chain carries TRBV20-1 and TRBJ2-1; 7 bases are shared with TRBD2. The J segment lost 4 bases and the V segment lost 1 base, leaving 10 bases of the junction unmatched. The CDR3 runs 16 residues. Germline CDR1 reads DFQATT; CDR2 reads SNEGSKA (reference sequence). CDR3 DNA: TGCAGTGCTAGAGCCGGCTCTAGCGGACCTTACAATGAGCAGTTCTTC. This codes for CSARAGSSGPYNEQFF.

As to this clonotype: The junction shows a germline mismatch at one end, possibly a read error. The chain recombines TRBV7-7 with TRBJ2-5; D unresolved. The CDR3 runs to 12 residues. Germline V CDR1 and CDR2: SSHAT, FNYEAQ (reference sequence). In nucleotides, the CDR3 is TGTGCTAGCAGCGCAGACCAAGAGACCCAGTACTTC. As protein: CASSADQETQYF.

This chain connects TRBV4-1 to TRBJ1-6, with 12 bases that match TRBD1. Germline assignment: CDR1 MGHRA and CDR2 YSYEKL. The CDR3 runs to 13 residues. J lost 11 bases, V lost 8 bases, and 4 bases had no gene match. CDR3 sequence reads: CASSGTGGPPLHF. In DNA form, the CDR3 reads TGCGCCAGCTCCGGGACAGGGGGCCCACCCCTCCACTTT.

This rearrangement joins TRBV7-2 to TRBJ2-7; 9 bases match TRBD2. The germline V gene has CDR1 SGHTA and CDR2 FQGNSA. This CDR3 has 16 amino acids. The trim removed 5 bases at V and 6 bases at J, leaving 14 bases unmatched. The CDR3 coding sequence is TGTGCCAGCAGCCCGCGGGCTAGCGGGAACCTCGGCGAGCAGTACTTC. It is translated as CASSPRASGNLGEQYF.

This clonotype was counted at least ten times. CDR3 in DNA: TGTGCCAGCAGTTTCTATGTGGGGTTGGATACGCAGTATTTT. It specifies CASSFYVGLDTQYF. The rearrangement links TRBV12-3 or TRBV12-4 to TRBJ2-3; D remains unclear. This CDR3 contains 14 residues. V lost 3 bases to trimming and J lost 6 bases, with 13 bases between them.

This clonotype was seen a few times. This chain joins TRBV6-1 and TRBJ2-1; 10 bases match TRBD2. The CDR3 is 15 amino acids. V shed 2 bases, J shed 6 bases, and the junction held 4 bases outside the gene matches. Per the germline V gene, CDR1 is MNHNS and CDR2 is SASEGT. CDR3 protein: CASSELAGATNEQFF. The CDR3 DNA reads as TGTGCCAGCAGTGAACTAGCGGGAGCGACCAATGAGCAGTTCTTC.

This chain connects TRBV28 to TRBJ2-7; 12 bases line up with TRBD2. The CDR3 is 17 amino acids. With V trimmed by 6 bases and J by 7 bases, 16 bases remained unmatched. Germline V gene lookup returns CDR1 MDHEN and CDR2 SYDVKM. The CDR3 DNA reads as TGTGCCAGCAGAAAGACTAGCGGGAGCTCAAGGTCCCATGAGCAGTACTTC. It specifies CASRKTSGSSRSHEQYF.

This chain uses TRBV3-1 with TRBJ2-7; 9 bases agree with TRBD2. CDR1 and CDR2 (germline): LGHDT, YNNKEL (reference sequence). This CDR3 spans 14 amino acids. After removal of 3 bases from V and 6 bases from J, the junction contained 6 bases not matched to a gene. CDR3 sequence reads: CASSQRERGAEQYF. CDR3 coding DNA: TGTGCCAGCAGCCAGAGGGAGCGGGGGGCCGAGCAGTACTTC.

The CDR3 DNA is TGTGCCAGCAGCGATCAGGGGGCACGCACAGATACGCAGTATTTT. Translation gives CASSDQGARTDTQYF. The J gene is TRBJ2-3, the V gene TRBV2; TRBD1 agrees at 8 bases. The ends lost 6 bases at V and 1 base at J; junction bases unmatched: 6. This CDR3 has 15 residues. CDR1 and CDR2 from the germline V gene are SNHLY and FYNNEI. Full variable domain (missing parts from reference TRBV2 and TRBJ2-3): EPEVTQTPSHQVTQMGQEVILRCVPISNHLYFYWYRQILGQKVEFLVSFYNNEISEKSEIFDDQFSVERPDGSNFTLKIRSTKLEDSAMYFCASSDQGARTDTQYFGPGTRLTVL.

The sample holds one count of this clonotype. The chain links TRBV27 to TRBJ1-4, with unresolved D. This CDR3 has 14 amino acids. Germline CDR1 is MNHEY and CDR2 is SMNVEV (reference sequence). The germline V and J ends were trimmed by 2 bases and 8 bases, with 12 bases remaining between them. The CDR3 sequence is CASSLSGVGEKLFF. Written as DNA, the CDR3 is TGTGCCAGCAGTTTAAGTGGGGTTGGCGAAAAACTGTTTTTT.

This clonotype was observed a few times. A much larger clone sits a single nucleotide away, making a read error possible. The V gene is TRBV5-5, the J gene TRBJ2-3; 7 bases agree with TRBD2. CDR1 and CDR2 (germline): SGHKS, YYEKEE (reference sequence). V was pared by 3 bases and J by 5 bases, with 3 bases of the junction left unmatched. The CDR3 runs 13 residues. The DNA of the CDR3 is TGTGCCAGCAGCTGGGCTAGCGGAGATACGCAGTATTTT. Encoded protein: CASSWASGDTQYF.

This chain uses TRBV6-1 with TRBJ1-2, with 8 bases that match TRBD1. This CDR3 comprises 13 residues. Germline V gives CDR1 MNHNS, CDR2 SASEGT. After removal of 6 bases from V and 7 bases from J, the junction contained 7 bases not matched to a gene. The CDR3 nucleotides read TGTGCCAGCAGCTACCTGACAGGGGCTGGCTACACCTTC. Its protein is CASSYLTGAGYTF.

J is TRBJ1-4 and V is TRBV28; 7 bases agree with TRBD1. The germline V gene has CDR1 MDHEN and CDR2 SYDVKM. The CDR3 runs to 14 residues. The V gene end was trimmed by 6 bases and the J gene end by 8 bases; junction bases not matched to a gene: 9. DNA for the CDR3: TGTGCCAGCAGCCGTAAGGGGGCAGGGGAAAAACTGTTTTTT. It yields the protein CASSRKGAGEKLFF.

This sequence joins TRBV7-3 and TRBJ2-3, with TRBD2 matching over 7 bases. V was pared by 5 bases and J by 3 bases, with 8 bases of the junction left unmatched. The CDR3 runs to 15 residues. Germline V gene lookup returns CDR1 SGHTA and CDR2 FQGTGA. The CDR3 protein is CASSPGGSETDTQYF. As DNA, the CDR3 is TGTGCCAGCAGCCCCGGGGGGAGCGAAACAGATACGCAGTATTTT.

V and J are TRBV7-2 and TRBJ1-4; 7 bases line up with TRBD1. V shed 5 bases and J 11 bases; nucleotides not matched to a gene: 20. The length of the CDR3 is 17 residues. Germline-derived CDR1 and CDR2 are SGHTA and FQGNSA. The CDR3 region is CASSLSRQGQNEGKLFF. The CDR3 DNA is TGTGCCAGCAGCCTATCCAGACAGGGCCAAAATGAAGGGAAACTGTTTTTT.

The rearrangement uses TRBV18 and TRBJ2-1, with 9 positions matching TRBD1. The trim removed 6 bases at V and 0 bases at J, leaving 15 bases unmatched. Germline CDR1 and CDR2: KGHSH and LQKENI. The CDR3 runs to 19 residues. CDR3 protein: CASSNLGTGSKSSYNEQFF. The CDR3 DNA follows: TGTGCCAGCTCCAATCTGGGGACAGGGAGTAAGAGCTCCTACAATGAGCAGTTCTTC.